These 13 T cell receptor beta chains share one sample of origin, sequenced in a study of T cell repertoires in cytomegalovirus infection. MiXCR, run by TCRdb on the reads, gives a single entry per CDR3 protein. The sample shows tens of thousands of distinct CDR3 sequences, 35% to 45% of them seen only once. These receptors are not linked to any known antigen. Specimen: CD8+ T cells from cultured PBMCs, collected from culture after CMV antigen stimulation. These receptors all come from a human donor in good health (CMV status not recorded). Some clones in this sample may be carry-over from other donors' samples.

The rearrangement links TRBV12-3 or TRBV12-4 to TRBJ1-1; D ambiguous. Between the trimmed V and J ends, which lost 5 bases and 8 bases, there was a span of 9 bases. The CDR3 sequence is 11 residues long. CDR3 in amino acids: CASSDMGEAFF. CDR3 in DNA: TGTGCCAGCAGTGACATGGGGGAAGCTTTCTTT.

This clonotype was seen only a few times. The V and J genes are TRBV19 and TRBJ1-1; TRBD1 is a possible D gene (5 bases). Trimming took off 7 bases at V and 1 base at J, with 10 bases between the two ends. Germline CDR1 reads LNHDA; CDR2 reads SQIVND (reference sequence). The CDR3 is made up of 13 amino acids. The DNA of the CDR3 is TGTGCCAGTAAGCTGGGACGGAACACTGAAGCTTTCTTT. Its translation is CASKLGRNTEAFF.

This clonotype was counted between two and nine times. V and J are TRBV7-6 and TRBJ2-1; D is undetermined. This CDR3 is built from 17 residues. Germline lookup yields CDR1 SGHVS and CDR2 FNYEAQ. The germline V and J ends were trimmed by 1 base and 0 bases, with 13 bases remaining between them. CDR3 in DNA: TGTGCCAGCAGCTTAGTGGGGTACGGTAGCTCCTACAATGAGCAGTTCTTC. This encodes CASSLVGYGSSYNEQFF.

The rearrangement uses TRBV27 and TRBJ2-1; D possibly uses TRBD1 or TRBD2 (5 bases each). This CDR3 has 14 amino acids. Trimming shortened V by 5 bases and J by 6 bases, and 14 bases separated the two germline ends. Looked up from germline, CDR1 is MNHEY and CDR2 is SMNVEV (reference sequence). The CDR3 bases are TGTGCCAGCAGTAATCAGGGACCCCGCAATGAGCAGTTCTTC. Encoded protein: CASSNQGPRNEQFF.

This clonotype was detected a few times. The chain couples TRBV9 to TRBJ2-3; D gene unclear. This CDR3 is 14 amino acids long. Per the germline V gene, CDR1 is SGDLS and CDR2 is YYNGEE. Trimming removed 1 base at V and 2 bases at J, with 8 bases between. The CDR3: CASSVTNPTDTQYF. CDR3 coding DNA: TGTGCCAGCAGCGTAACTAACCCCACAGATACGCAGTATTTT.

V is TRBV4-3 and J is TRBJ1-2; perhaps TRBD1 as D (6 bases). V dropped 0 bases and J dropped 8 bases, with 16 bases sitting between them. Germline lookup yields CDR1 LGHNA and CDR2 YSLEER. The CDR3 consists of 15 residues. This chain's CDR3 is CASSQDETGLKGYTF. The DNA for the CDR3 is TGCGCCAGCAGCCAAGATGAGACAGGCCTCAAAGGCTACACCTTC.

The rearrangement links TRBV4-1 to TRBJ1-2, with TRBD1 matching over 9 bases. The J segment lost 6 bases and the V segment lost 4 bases, leaving 3 bases of the junction unmatched. Germline CDR1 and CDR2: MGHRA and YSYEKL. CDR3 length: 13 residues. The CDR3 sequence is CASSLGTGNGYTF. As DNA, the CDR3 is TGCGCCAGCAGCCTTGGGACAGGGAATGGCTACACCTTC.

Only a few counts were recorded for this clonotype. A junction end diverges from the germline sequence, so it may reflect a read error. The chain links TRBV4-1 to TRBJ2-7; 16 bases are shared with TRBD2. CDR1 and CDR2 (germline): MGHRA, YSYEKL. The CDR3 contains 20 residues. The CDR3 DNA sequence: TGTGCCAGCAGCCAATCGGGGACTAGCGGGGGGGCTGGCCCAGCCTACGAGCAGTACTTC. It yields the protein CASSQSGTSGGAGPAYEQYF.

This clonotype was seen more than once but under ten times. The V gene is TRBV7-8, the J gene TRBJ1-1; D is ambiguous. CDR1 is SGHVS, CDR2 FQNEAQ, per germline. This CDR3 contains 16 residues. Trimming cost V 5 bases and J 0 bases, with 16 bases left between them. CDR3 sequence reads: CASSHRATALNTEAFF. CDR3 in DNA: TGTGCCAGCAGCCACCGGGCTACGGCCCTGAACACTGAAGCTTTCTTT.

This chain connects TRBV11-2 to TRBJ2-2; possibly TRBD1 or TRBD2 for D (5 bases each). The CDR3 totals 14 residues. Trimming removed 1 base at V and 6 bases at J, with 9 bases between. Germline assignment: CDR1 SGHAT and CDR2 FQNNGV. The CDR3 coding sequence is TGTGCCAGCAGCTTAGGAGAGGGGTCCGGGGAGCTGTTTTTT. Translated, it gives CASSLGEGSGELFF.

This rearrangement joins TRBV19 to TRBJ1-6; 9 nucleotides line up with TRBD1. V trimming: 4 bases; J trimming: 6 bases; junction bases outside the gene matches: 10. The germline CDR1 and CDR2 sequences are LNHDA and SQIVND (reference sequence). The CDR3 sequence is 17 residues long. DNA of the CDR3: TGTGCCAGTAGTACAACCGGGACAGGGTGGTTTAATTCACCCCTCCACTTT. This codes for CASSTTGTGWFNSPLHF.

This clonotype was counted a single time. This chain joins TRBV12-5 and TRBJ2-5; 16 bases are shared with TRBD2. CDR3 length: 17 amino acids. Germline assignment: CDR1 LGHNT and CDR2 FRNRAP. J lost 1 base, V lost 5 bases, and 4 bases had no gene match. CDR3: CASGGGTSGGAQETQYF. CDR3 bases: TGTGCTAGTGGTGGGGGGACTAGCGGGGGGGCCCAAGAGACCCAGTACTTC.

This clonotype showed up just a few times. The chain carries TRBV5-1 and TRBJ2-3, with TRBD2 identical over 11 bases. Trimming cost V 4 bases and J 1 base; bases outside gene matches: 5. Germline CDR1 reads SGHRS; CDR2 reads YFSETQ. This CDR3 has 16 amino acids. The chain's CDR3 is CASSQTSGDRTDTQYF. CDR3 bases: TGCGCCAGCAGCCAGACTAGCGGGGACCGCACAGATACGCAGTATTTT.